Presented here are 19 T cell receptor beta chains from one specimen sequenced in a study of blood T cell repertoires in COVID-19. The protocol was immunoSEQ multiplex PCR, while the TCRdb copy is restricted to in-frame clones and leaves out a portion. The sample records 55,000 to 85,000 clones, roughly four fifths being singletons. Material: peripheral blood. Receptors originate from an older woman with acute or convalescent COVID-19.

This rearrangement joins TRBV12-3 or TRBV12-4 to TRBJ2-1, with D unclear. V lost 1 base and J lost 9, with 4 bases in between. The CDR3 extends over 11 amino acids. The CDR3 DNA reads TGTGCCAGCAGTTTAGAGAGTGAGCAGTTCTTC. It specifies CASSLESEQFF.

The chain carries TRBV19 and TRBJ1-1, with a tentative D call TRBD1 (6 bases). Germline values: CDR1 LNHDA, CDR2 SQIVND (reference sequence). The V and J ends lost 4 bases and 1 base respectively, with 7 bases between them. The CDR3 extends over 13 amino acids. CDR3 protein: CASSTTGNTEAFF. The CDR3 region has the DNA TGTGCCAGTAGTACGACAGGGAACACTGAAGCTTTCTTT.

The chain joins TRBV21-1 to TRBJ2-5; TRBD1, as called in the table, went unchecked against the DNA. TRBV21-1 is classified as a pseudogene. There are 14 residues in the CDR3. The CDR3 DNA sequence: TGTGCCAGCACAAGAGACAGGGCGCAAGAGACCCAGTACTTC. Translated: CASTRDRAQETQYF.

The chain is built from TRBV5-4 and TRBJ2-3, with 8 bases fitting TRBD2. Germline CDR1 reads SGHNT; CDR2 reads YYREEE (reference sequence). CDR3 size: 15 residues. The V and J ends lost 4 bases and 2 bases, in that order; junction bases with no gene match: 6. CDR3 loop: CASSTGGASTDTQYF. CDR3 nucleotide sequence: TGTGCCAGCAGCACCGGGGGGGCCTCCACAGATACGCAGTATTTT.

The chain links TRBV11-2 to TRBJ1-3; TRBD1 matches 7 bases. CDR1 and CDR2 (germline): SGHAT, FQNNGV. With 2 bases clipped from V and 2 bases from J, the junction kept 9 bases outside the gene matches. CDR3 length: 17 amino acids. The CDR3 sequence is CASSLRETGSTGNTIYF. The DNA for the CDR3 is TGTGCCAGCAGCTTAAGGGAGACAGGGTCAACTGGAAACACCATATATTTT.

The CDR3 nucleotides are TGTGCCAGCAGCTTGGACAGGGGGAATGAAAAACTGTTTTTT. Protein: CASSLDRGNEKLFF. J is TRBJ1-4 and V is TRBV5-5, with 8 positions matching TRBD1. Looked up from germline, CDR1 is SGHKS and CDR2 is YYEKEE (reference sequence). The trim removed 0 bases at V and 5 bases at J, leaving 0 bases unmatched. This CDR3 is built from 14 residues.

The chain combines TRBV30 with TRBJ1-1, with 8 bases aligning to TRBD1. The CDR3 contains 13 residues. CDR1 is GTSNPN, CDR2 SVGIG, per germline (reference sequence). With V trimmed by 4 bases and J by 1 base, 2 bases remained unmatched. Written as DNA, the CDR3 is TGTGCCTGGAACAGGGGGGGGAACACTGAAGCTTTCTTT. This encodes CAWNRGGNTEAFF.

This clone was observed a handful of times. CDR3 sequence (DNA): TGCGCCAGCCCGGGACAGGGAGGTAGTAGCGGGACCTACAATGAGCAGTTCTTC. Protein sequence: CASPGQGGSSGTYNEQFF. The V gene is TRBV10-1, the J gene TRBJ2-1; perhaps TRBD1 as D (9 bases). Germline CDR1 WNHNN, CDR2 SYGVQD (reference sequence). The CDR3 consists of 18 residues. Between the trimmed V and J ends, which lost 8 bases and 2 bases, there was a span of 25 bases.

The CDR3 DNA follows: TGTGCCACCAATCGAACCAGGGAGGGGCGTTGTAATCAGCCCCAGCATTTT. Residues: CATNRTREGRCNQPQHF. The chain has TRBV24-1 and TRBJ1-5, with D possibly matching TRBD1 (5 bases). V lost 8 bases, J lost 4 bases, and 23 bases lay in between. The CDR3 has 17 residues. From germline, CDR1 is KGHDR and CDR2 SFDVKD.

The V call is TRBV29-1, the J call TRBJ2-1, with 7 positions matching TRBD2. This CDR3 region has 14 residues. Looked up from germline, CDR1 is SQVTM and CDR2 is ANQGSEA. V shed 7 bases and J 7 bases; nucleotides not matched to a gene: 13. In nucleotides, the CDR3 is TGCAGCGCAACAAACCGGGACTACCGAAATGAGCAGTTCTTC. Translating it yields CSATNRDYRNEQFF.

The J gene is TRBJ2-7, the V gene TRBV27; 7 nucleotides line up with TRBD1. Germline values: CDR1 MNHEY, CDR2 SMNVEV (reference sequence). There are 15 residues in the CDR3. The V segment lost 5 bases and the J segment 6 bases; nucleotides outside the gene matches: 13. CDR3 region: CASSPRQGTLVEQYF. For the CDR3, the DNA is TGTGCCAGCAGTCCCCGACAGGGAACGTTGGTCGAGCAGTACTTC.

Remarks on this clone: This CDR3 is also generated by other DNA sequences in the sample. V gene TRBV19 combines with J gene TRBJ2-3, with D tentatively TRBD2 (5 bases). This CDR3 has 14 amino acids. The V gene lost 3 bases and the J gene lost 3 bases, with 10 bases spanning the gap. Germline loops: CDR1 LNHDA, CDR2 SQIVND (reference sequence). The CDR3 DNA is TGTGCCAGTAGTATTTCCCGGGGAACAGATACGCAGTATTTT. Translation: CASSISRGTDTQYF.

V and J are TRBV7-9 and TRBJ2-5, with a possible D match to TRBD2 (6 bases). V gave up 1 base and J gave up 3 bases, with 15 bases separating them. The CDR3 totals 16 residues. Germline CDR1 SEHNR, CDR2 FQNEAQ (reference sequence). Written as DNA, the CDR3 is TGTGCCAGCAGCTTAGGGATGGGGTCGGGAGAAGAGACCCAGTACTTC. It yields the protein CASSLGMGSGEETQYF.

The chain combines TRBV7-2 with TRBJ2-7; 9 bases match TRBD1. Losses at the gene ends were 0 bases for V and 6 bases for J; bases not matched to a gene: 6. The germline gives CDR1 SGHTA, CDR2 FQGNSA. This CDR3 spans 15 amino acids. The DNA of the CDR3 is TGTGCCAGCAGCTTAGCAGCGGGACAGGGTGGCGAGCAGTACTTC. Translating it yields CASSLAAGQGGEQYF.

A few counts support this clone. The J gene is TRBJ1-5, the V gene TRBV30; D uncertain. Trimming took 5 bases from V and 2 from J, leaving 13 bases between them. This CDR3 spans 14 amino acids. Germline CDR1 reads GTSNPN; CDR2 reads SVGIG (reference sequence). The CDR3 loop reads CAWGFQEGNQPQHF. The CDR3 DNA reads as TGTGCCTGGGGTTTTCAGGAGGGCAATCAGCCCCAGCATTTT.

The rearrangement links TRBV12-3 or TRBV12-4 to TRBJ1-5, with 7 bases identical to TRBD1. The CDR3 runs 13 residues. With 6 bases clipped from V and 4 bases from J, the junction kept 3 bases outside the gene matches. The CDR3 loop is CASSRDRNQPQHF. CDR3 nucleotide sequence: TGTGCCAGCAGCCGGGACAGAAATCAGCCCCAGCATTTT.

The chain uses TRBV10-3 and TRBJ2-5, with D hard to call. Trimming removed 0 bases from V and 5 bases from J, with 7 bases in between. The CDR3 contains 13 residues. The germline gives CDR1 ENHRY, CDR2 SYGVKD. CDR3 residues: CAISESTGETQYF. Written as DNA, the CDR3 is TGTGCCATCAGTGAGTCGACTGGGGAGACCCAGTACTTC.

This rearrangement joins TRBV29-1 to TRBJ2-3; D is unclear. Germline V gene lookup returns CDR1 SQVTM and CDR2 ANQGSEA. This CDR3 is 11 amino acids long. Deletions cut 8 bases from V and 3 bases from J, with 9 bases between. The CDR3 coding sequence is TGCAGCTCCACAGTGACAGATACGCAGTATTTT. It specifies CSSTVTDTQYF.

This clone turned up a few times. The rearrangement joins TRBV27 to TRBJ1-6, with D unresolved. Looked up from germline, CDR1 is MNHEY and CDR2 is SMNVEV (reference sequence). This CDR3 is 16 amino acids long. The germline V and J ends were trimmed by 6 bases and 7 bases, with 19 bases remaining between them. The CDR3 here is CASSQPSVPGNSPLHF. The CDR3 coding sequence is TGTGCCAGCAGCCAGCCCTCGGTGCCGGGGAATTCACCCCTCCACTTT.